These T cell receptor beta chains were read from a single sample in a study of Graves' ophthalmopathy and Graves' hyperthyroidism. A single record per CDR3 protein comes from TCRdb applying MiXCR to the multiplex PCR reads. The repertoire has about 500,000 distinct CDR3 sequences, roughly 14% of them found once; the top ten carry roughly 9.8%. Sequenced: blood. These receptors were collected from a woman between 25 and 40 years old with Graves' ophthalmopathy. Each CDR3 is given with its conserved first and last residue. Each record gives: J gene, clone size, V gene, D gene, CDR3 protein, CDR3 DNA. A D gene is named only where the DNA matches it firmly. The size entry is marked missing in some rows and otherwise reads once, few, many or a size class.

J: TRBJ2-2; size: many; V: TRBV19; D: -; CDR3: CASRRRVGAANTGELFF; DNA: TGTGCCAGTAGACGTAGAGTAGGGGCCGCGAACACCGGGGAGCTGTTTTTT
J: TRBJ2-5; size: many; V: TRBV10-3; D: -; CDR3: CAISESGFRSETQYF; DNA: TGTGCCATCAGTGAATCGGGTTTTCGTTCGGAGACCCAGTACTTC
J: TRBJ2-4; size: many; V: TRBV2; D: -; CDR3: CASSETQVLSKNIQYF; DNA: TGTGCCAGCAGTGAGACCCAGGTGTTGAGCAAAAACATTCAGTACTTC
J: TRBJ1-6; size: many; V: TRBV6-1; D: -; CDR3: CASSEGDSYNSPLHF; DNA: TGTGCCAGCAGCGAGGGGGACTCCTATAATTCACCCCTCCACTTT
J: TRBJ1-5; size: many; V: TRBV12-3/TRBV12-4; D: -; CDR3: CASSATRKGGNQPQHF; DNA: TGTGCCAGCAGTGCCACGAGAAAAGGGGGCAATCAGCCCCAGCATTTT
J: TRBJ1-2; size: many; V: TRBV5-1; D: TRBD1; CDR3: CASSSDFGRGNGYTF; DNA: TGCGCCAGCAGCTCCGACTTCGGCAGGGGGAATGGCTACACCTTC
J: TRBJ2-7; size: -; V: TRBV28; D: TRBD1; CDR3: CASSFGQGTIEQYF; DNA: TGTGCCAGCAGTTTTGGACAGGGGACGATAGAGCAGTACTTC
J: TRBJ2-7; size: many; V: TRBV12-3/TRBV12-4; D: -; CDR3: CASRPGTVSSYEQYF; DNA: TGTGCCAGCAGACCCGGGACGGTGAGCTCCTACGAGCAGTACTTC
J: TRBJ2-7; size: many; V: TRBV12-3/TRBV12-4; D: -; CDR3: CASSLGAKSSYEQYF; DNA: TGTGCCAGCAGTTTAGGAGCGAAGAGCTCCTACGAGCAGTACTTC
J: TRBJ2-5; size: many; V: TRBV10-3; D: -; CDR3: CAISESGGLKIETQYF; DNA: TGTGCCATCAGTGAGTCTGGGGGTCTGAAAATAGAGACCCAGTACTTC
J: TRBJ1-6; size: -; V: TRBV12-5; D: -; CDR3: CASGYTGTVNSPLHF; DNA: TGTGCTAGTGGTTATACGGGGACTGTAAATTCACCCCTCCACTTT
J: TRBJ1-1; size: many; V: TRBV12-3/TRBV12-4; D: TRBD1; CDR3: CASNALGQLTTEAFF; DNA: TGTGCCAGCAACGCTCTGGGACAGTTAACTACTGAAGCTTTCTTT
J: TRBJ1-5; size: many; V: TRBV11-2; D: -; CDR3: CASSLGGQAQGFNQPQHF; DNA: TGTGCCAGCAGCTTAGGGGGACAAGCCCAGGGATTTAATCAGCCCCAGCATTTT
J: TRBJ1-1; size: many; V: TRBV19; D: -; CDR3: CASSATLNTEAFF; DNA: TGTGCCAGTAGTGCAACACTCAACACTGAAGCTTTCTTT
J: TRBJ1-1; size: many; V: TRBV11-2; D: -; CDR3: CASSLGSRLTPGTEAFF; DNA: TGTGCCAGCAGCTTAGGTAGCAGGCTCACACCCGGAACTGAAGCTTTCTTT
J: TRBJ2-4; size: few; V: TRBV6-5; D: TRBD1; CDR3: CASSYPTGTGKNIQYF; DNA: TGTGCCAGCAGTTACCCCACTGGGACAGGCAAAAACATTCAGTACTTC
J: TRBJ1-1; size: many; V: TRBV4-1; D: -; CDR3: CASGAEIGTEAFF; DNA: TGCGCCAGCGGGGCGGAGATAGGGACTGAAGCTTTCTTT
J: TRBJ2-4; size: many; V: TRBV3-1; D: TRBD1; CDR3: CASSQGQGVSIQYF; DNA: TGTGCCAGCAGCCAAGGACAGGGAGTGAGCATTCAGTACTTC
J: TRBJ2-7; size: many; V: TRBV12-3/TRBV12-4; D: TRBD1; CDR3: CASSRDRGPSLYF; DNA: TGTGCCAGCAGTCGGGACAGGGGTCCCTCTTTGTACTTC
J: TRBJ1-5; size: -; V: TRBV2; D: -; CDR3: CASRRAERLGNQPQHF; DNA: TGTGCCAGCCGCCGGGCGGAAAGGCTTGGCAATCAGCCCCAGCATTTT
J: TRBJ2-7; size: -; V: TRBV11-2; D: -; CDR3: CASSLTTGQYF; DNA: TGTGCCAGCAGCTTAACGACGGGGCAGTACTTC
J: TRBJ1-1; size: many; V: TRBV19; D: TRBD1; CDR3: CASSRDRMESEAFF; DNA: TGTGCCAGTAGTAGGGACAGGATGGAATCTGAAGCTTTCTTT
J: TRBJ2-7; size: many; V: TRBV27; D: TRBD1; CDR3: CASRPDRGLYEQYF; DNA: TGTGCCAGCAGACCGGACAGGGGGCTGTACGAGCAGTACTTC
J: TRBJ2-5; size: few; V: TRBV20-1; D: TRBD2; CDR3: CSAPPGGTETQYF; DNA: TGCAGTGCTCCTCCGGGGGGAACAGAGACCCAGTACTTC
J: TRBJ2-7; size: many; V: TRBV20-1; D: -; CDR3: CSAPAGPLGWYF; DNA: TGCAGTGCTCCCGCAGGGCCCCTAGGATGGTACTTC
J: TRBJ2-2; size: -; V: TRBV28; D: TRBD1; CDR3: CASSFGTRGLNGELFF; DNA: TGTGCCAGCAGTTTCGGCACTAGGGGGCTGAACGGGGAGCTGTTTTTT
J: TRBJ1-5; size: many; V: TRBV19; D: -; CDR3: CASRSQGQPQHF; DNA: TGTGCCAGTAGATCCCAGGGGCAGCCCCAGCATTTT
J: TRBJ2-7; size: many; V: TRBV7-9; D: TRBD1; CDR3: CASSSVRDRTYEQYF; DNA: TGTGCCAGCAGCTCGGTACGGGACAGGACCTACGAGCAGTACTTC
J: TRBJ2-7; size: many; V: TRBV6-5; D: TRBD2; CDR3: CASSYRGGRWSYEQYF; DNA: TGTGCCAGCAGTTACCGAGGCGGGAGGTGGTCCTACGAGCAGTACTTC